One and the same sample provided the 30 T cell receptor beta chains below, sequenced in a study of cytomegalovirus exposure and HLA in healthy donors. PCR involved 60 Vbeta and 13 Jbeta primers. Only in-frame clones appear in the TCRdb table, and some are missing; sequencing was by immunoSEQ multiplex PCR. The data show 150,000 or so clones, with about 65% seen just once and over 6% held by the top ten. Sequencing input: PBMCs. The receptors here all came from a man in his forties in good health and CMV-seropositive.

V gene TRBV27 combines with J gene TRBJ2-2; D is unresolved. The CDR3 consists of 12 residues. Trimming pared 6 bases from V and 5 bases from J, leaving 7 bases between. Per the germline V gene, CDR1 is MNHEY and CDR2 is SMNVEV (reference sequence). The CDR3 DNA reads TGTGCCAGCAGCACTCGGACCGGGGAGCTGTTTTTT. It is translated as CASSTRTGELFF.

The rearrangement links TRBV7-3 to TRBJ1-4; 7 nucleotides match TRBD1. The germline CDR1 and CDR2 sequences are SGHTA and FQGTGA. The CDR3 totals 13 residues. Trimming removed 5 bases from V and 8 bases from J; junction bases left unmatched: 5. DNA of the CDR3: TGTGCCAGCAGCCAGGGGGTAGGGGAAAAACTGTTTTTT. Amino acid sequence: CASSQGVGEKLFF. The variable domain in full, completed from reference TRBV7-3 and TRBJ1-4, reads GAGVSQTPSNKVTEKGKYVELRCDPISGHTALYWYRQSLGQGPEFLIYFQGTGAADDSGLPNDRFFAVRPEGSVSTLKIQRTERGDSAVYLCASSQGVGEKLFFGSGTQLSVL.

This chain connects TRBV27 to TRBJ2-1; D might be TRBD2 (6 bases). Germline V gene data show CDR1 as MNHEY and CDR2 as SMNVEV (reference sequence). The CDR3 runs to 14 residues. Trimming pared 7 bases from V and 9 bases from J, leaving 19 bases between. CDR3 in DNA: TGTGCCAGCACCTCGGGACTGTCCCTGGGTGAGCAGTTCTTC. This gives the protein CASTSGLSLGEQFF.

In DNA, the CDR3 is TGTGCCAGCTCACCACCGACAGGGGAGGCCGGGGAGCTGTTTTTT. Its protein is CASSPPTGEAGELFF. This chain connects TRBV18 to TRBJ2-2; the match to TRBD1 covers 8 bases. V was clipped by 0 bases and J by 6 bases; unmatched bases: 3. CDR1 and CDR2 from the germline V gene are KGHSH and LQKENI. This CDR3 is 15 amino acids long. Looking up the rest from reference TRBV18 and TRBJ2-2 gives the full variable domain: NAGVMQNPRHLVRRRGQEARLRCSPMKGHSHVYWYRQLPEEGLKFMVYLQKENIIDESGMPKERFSAEFPKEGPSILRIQQVVRGDSAAYFCASSPPTGEAGELFFGEGSRLTVL.

This clone appeared once. The rearrangement uses TRBV6-1 and TRBJ1-2; D is perhaps TRBD1 (5 bases). Germline CDR1 reads MNHNS; CDR2 reads SASEGT. The CDR3 runs 12 residues. Trimming removed 10 bases from V and 8 bases from J, with 17 bases in between. CDR3 residues: CATSQERRGYTF. For the CDR3, the DNA is TGTGCCACATCACAGGAACGAAGGGGCTACACCTTC.

The rearrangement links TRBV28 to TRBJ1-2; D uncertain. With 6 bases removed from V and 7 bases from J, the gap between germline ends came to 15 bases. This CDR3 has 13 residues. Germline CDR1 is MDHEN and CDR2 is SYDVKM. CDR3 in DNA: TGTGCCAGCAGAGCTACCCAGGCGTCTGGCTACACCTTC. It specifies CASRATQASGYTF.

J is TRBJ2-1 and V is TRBV5-1, with D possibly TRBD1 on 5 matching bases. CDR3 size: 15 residues. Trimming took 0 bases from V and 9 from J, leaving 16 bases between them. Germline V gives CDR1 SGHRS, CDR2 YFSETQ. CDR3 DNA sequence: TGCGCCAGCAGCTTGGAAGCAGGGAAATCAAGTGAGCAGTTCTTC. Its protein is CASSLEAGKSSEQFF.

V is TRBV5-1 and J is TRBJ2-5; 7 bases align to TRBD1. Trimming cost V 0 bases and J 1 base; bases outside gene matches: 3. The CDR3 consists of 15 residues. Germline-derived CDR1 and CDR2 are SGHRS and YFSETQ. Here the CDR3 DNA reads TGCGCCAGCAGCTTGGAGGGGACAGCCCAAGAGACCCAGTACTTC. Translation gives CASSLEGTAQETQYF.

The CDR3 DNA reads as TGTGCCAGCAGTTACTGGGGGGAGACAGATACGCAGTATTTT. Translated, it gives CASSYWGETDTQYF. The V and J genes are TRBV6-6 and TRBJ2-3; a possible D gene is TRBD2 (6 bases). Germline CDR1 MNHNY, CDR2 SVGAGI (reference sequence). Trimming left V 1 base short and J 3 bases short, with 8 bases between. This CDR3 is 14 amino acids long.

This rearrangement joins TRBV4-2 to TRBJ1-5; TRBD1 agrees at 9 bases. V shed 0 bases and J 4 bases; nucleotides not matched to a gene: 1. This CDR3 spans 15 amino acids. The germline V gene encodes CDR1 LGHNA and CDR2 YNFKEQ. The CDR3 DNA is TGTGCCAGCAGCCAAGAGGGGACAGGGAATCAGCCCCAGCATTTT. Translating it yields CASSQEGTGNQPQHF.

The chain uses TRBV4-1 and TRBJ2-7; no clear D. The ends were cut back, 4 bases at V and 2 bases at J, with 12 bases in the middle. CDR3 length equals 14 residues. Germline assignment: CDR1 MGHRA and CDR2 YSYEKL. CDR3 sequence (DNA): TGCGCCAGCAGCCCGCAGTTTCCAACCTACGAGCAGTACTTC. Protein product: CASSPQFPTYEQYF.

This chain links TRBV7-8 with TRBJ2-5; no clear D. The CDR3 totals 11 residues. V lost 5 bases to trimming and J lost 2 bases, with 3 bases between them. Germline V gives CDR1 SGHVS, CDR2 FQNEAQ. This CDR3 is CASSPQETQYF. In nucleotides, the CDR3 is TGTGCCAGCAGCCCACAAGAGACCCAGTACTTC. Drawing the rest from reference TRBV7-8 and TRBJ2-5, the complete variable domain is GAGVSQSPRYKVAKRGQDVALRCDPISGHVSLFWYQQALGQGPEFLTYFQNEAQLDKSGLPSDRFFAERPEGSVSTLKIQRTQQEDSAVYLCASSPQETQYFGPGTRLLVL.

This chain joins TRBV5-1 and TRBJ2-7, with 12 positions matching TRBD1. Germline-derived CDR1 and CDR2 are SGHRS and YFSETQ. Trimming at V came to 2 bases and at J to 5 bases, leaving 2 bases not matched to a gene. The CDR3 is 14 residues long. The CDR3 here is CASSFGTGGNEQYF. The DNA for the CDR3 is TGCGCCAGCAGCTTCGGGACAGGGGGCAACGAGCAGTACTTC. Full variable domain (outside the CDR3, taken from reference TRBV5-1 and TRBJ2-7): KAGVTQTPRYLIKTRGQQVTLSCSPISGHRSVSWYQQTPGQGLQFLFEYFSETQRNKGNFPGRFSGRQFSNSRSEMNVSTLELGDSALYLCASSFGTGGNEQYFGPGTRLTVT.

V gene TRBV7-2 combines with J gene TRBJ2-3, with 7 bases lining up with TRBD1. The CDR3 is made up of 16 amino acids. Germline V gene sequence: CDR1 SGHTA, CDR2 FQGNSA. The J segment lost 0 bases and the V segment lost 5 bases, leaving 8 bases of the junction unmatched. The CDR3 loop is CASSPWGQLSTDTQYF. Written as DNA, the CDR3 is TGTGCCAGCAGCCCGTGGGGACAGCTCAGCACAGATACGCAGTATTTT.

This rearrangement joins TRBV5-4 to TRBJ1-3; D is ambiguous. Per germline, CDR1 SGHNT and CDR2 YYREEE (reference sequence). The CDR3 extends over 16 amino acids. V lost 3 bases to trimming and J lost 0 bases, with 13 bases between them. CDR3 bases: TGTGCCAGCAGCTCTGTCCCACGAGACTCTGGAAACACCATATATTTT. It yields the protein CASSSVPRDSGNTIYF.

The gene calls are TRBV11-2 and TRBJ1-1; the match to TRBD1 covers 7 bases. CDR1 is SGHAT, CDR2 FQNNGV, per germline. The CDR3 contains 14 residues. V lost 8 bases and J lost 0; bases outside the gene matches: 6. CDR3 nucleotide sequence: TGTGCCAGCGGTCGACAGGGCATGAACACTGAAGCTTTCTTT. This gives the protein CASGRQGMNTEAFF.

This clone has more than one count but fewer than ten. This rearrangement joins TRBV5-1 to TRBJ2-7; D is possibly TRBD2 (6 bases). Per the germline V gene, CDR1 is SGHRS and CDR2 is YFSETQ. Between the trimmed V and J ends, which lost 3 bases and 0 bases, there was a span of 10 bases. This CDR3 has 14 residues. The CDR3 protein is CASSSGLSSYEQYF. The CDR3 bases are TGCGCCAGCAGCTCGGGACTGAGCTCCTACGAGCAGTACTTC.

The chain combines TRBV5-1 with TRBJ1-1; D is undetermined. V lost 3 bases and J lost 1, with 10 bases in between. Germline CDR1 SGHRS, CDR2 YFSETQ. The CDR3 spans 14 residues. The CDR3 nucleotides are TGCGCCAGCAGCTACCGGGGAGGGAACACTGAAGCTTTCTTT. Amino acid sequence: CASSYRGGNTEAFF.

This clone was detected only a few times. The CDR3 coding sequence is TGTGCCAGCAGTTACCTAGCGGGGGGCGGCACAGATACGCAGTATTTT. It codes for CASSYLAGGGTDTQYF. This chain links TRBV7-2 with TRBJ2-3; 11 bases agree with TRBD2. The V and J ends lost 6 bases and 1 base, in that order; junction bases with no gene match: 6. This CDR3 has 16 amino acids. The V gene's germline CDR1 is SGHTA and CDR2 FQGNSA.

This rearrangement joins TRBV18 to TRBJ2-1; D remains unclear. The length of the CDR3 is 13 residues. V was pared by 5 bases and J by 2 bases, with 7 bases between. CDR1 and CDR2 from the germline V gene are KGHSH and LQKENI. The CDR3 DNA reads TGTGCCAGCTCATCGCAGGCCTACAATGAGCAGTTCTTC. Translated: CASSSQAYNEQFF.

This clone was counted only a few times. V and J are TRBV9 and TRBJ2-3; 7 bases fit TRBD2. V trimming: 3 bases; J trimming: 6 bases; junction bases outside the gene matches: 7. The germline V gene encodes CDR1 SGDLS and CDR2 YYNGEE. The CDR3 is made up of 14 amino acids. The CDR3, as DNA: TGTGCCAGCAGCGCGCCCACTAGCGTGGATACGCAGTATTTT. Translating gives CASSAPTSVDTQYF.

The gene calls are TRBV6-6 and TRBJ1-5; TRBD1 matches at 7 bases. In germline, CDR1 is MNHNY, CDR2 SVGAGI (reference sequence). Trimming took 7 bases from V and 2 from J; bases not matched to a gene: 5. This CDR3 spans 14 amino acids. CDR3 sequence (DNA): TGTGCCAGCACCCGAGGGGGCCGCAATCAGCCCCAGCATTTT. Its protein is CASTRGGRNQPQHF.

The chain employs TRBV2 and TRBJ1-4, with TRBD1 matching 7 bases. V shed 7 bases, J shed 14 bases, and the junction held 7 bases outside the gene matches. The germline CDR1 and CDR2 sequences are SNHLY and FYNNEI. This CDR3 comprises 11 residues. DNA of the CDR3: TGTGCCAGCAACTACAGGGGACAGCTGTTTTTT. It encodes CASNYRGQLFF.

V gene TRBV15 combines with J gene TRBJ2-5; D is possibly TRBD1 (8 bases). V gave up 3 bases and J gave up 5 bases, with 16 bases separating them. The CDR3 runs 15 residues. In germline, CDR1 is LNHNV, CDR2 YYDKDF (reference sequence). The DNA for the CDR3 is TGTGCCACCAGCAGTGGACAGGGAGGGGTCGAGACCCAGTACTTC. It yields the protein CATSSGQGGVETQYF.

This sequence joins TRBV19 and TRBJ2-1; TRBD2 aligns across 8 bases. This CDR3 has 18 amino acids. V shed 7 bases and J 0 bases; nucleotides not matched to a gene: 14. Germline V gene data show CDR1 as LNHDA and CDR2 as SQIVND (reference sequence). The chain's CDR3 is CASTTGGGGRHSYNEQFF. In nucleotides, the CDR3 is TGTGCCAGTACCACGGGTGGCGGGGGGAGACACTCCTACAATGAGCAGTTCTTC.

This clone was found a few times. The chain carries TRBV10-3 and TRBJ2-5; a weak D match, TRBD2 (5 bases). V shed 2 bases and J shed 5 bases, with 6 bases lying between them. This CDR3 region has 12 residues. The germline CDR1 and CDR2 sequences are ENHRY and SYGVKD. The CDR3 is CAISERGETQYF. In DNA form, the CDR3 reads TGTGCCATCAGTGAGCGAGGGGAGACCCAGTACTTC.

The J gene is TRBJ2-5, the V gene TRBV11-2, with D possibly matching TRBD2 (5 bases). In germline, CDR1 is SGHAT, CDR2 FQNNGV. The CDR3 contains 14 residues. The V end was cut by 5 bases, the J end by 5 bases, with 15 bases between. In DNA, the CDR3 is TGTGCCAGCAGCCTCAATTTAGCGTCGGAGACCCAGTACTTC. As protein: CASSLNLASETQYF.

The rearrangement joins TRBV7-9 to TRBJ2-7; D gene ambiguous. Trimming left V 5 bases short and J 4 bases short, with 12 bases between. Germline values: CDR1 SEHNR, CDR2 FQNEAQ (reference sequence). The CDR3 totals 13 residues. The CDR3: CASSLSAGYEQYF. CDR3 nucleotide sequence: TGTGCCAGCAGCCTCTCCGCCGGGTACGAGCAGTACTTC.

In nucleotides, the CDR3 is TGTGCCAGTAGCCGAACCCGGACAGGGGGCGCTTCGGGCAATCAGCCCCAGCATTTT. Amino acids: CASSRTRTGGASGNQPQHF. The V and J genes are TRBV19 and TRBJ1-5, with 11 bases fitting TRBD1. The length of the CDR3 is 19 residues. Germline loops: CDR1 LNHDA, CDR2 SQIVND (reference sequence). Unmatched junction bases numbered 15, after V lost 6 bases and J lost 2 bases.

V is TRBV2 and J is TRBJ1-2; possible D gene TRBD1, 5 bases. Trimming removed 6 bases from V and 8 bases from J, with 22 bases in between. CDR1 and CDR2 (germline): SNHLY, FYNNEI. The CDR3 is made up of 15 amino acids. The CDR3 is CASRARVHGRSGYTF. The CDR3 region has the DNA TGTGCCAGCAGGGCCAGGGTTCACGGTAGAAGCGGCTACACCTTC. The whole variable domain, remainder taken from reference TRBV2 and TRBJ1-2, is EPEVTQTPSHQVTQMGQEVILRCVPISNHLYFYWYRQILGQKVEFLVSFYNNEISEKSEIFDDQFSVERPDGSNFTLKIRSTKLEDSAMYFCASRARVHGRSGYTFGSGTRLTVV.